These T cell receptor beta chains were read from a single sample in a study of PD-1 blockade in classical Hodgkin lymphoma. Some clones are missing from TCRdb's copy, which holds only in-frame ones; the method was immunoSEQ multiplex PCR. The sample lists 25,000 to 30,000 clones; 82% were seen once. This specimen consisted of peripheral blood mononuclear cells (PBMCs), obtained before the second cycle of nivolumab. Receptors were obtained from a human donor with classical Hodgkin lymphoma. Each CDR3 is given with its conserved first and last residue. D genes are given only for firm matches. Rows may omit the clone size; those that give it use once, few, many or a size class.

NA	TRBV4-3	TRBJ1-5	NA	TGCGCCAGCAGCCAAGATGCGGGGGCCGACGGCAATCAGCCCCAGCATTTT	CASSQDAGADGNQPQHF
NA	TRBV10-3	TRBJ2-3	NA	TGTGCCATCAGTGAGGCCAGAAGCCTTAGCACAGATACGCAGTATTTT	CAISEARSLSTDTQYF
NA	TRBV4-3	TRBJ2-3	NA	TGCGCCAGCAGTCGGGGGCACCTTAGGACAGATAGTAATACGCAGTATTTT	CASSRGHLRTDSNTQYF
NA	TRBV19	TRBJ2-2	NA	TGTGCCAGCCAGAGCAGGGCCACCGGGGAGCTGTTTTTT	CASQSRATGELFF
NA	TRBV28	TRBJ2-4	NA	TGTGCCAGCAGTTTATATCGAGGGGGGGCGGGAAACATTCAGTACTTC	CASSLYRGGAGNIQYF
TRBD1	TRBV5-3	TRBJ2-7	NA	TGTGCCAGAAGTTTAGCGAACAGGGGAACCTCCTACGAGCAGTACTTC	CARSLANRGTSYEQYF
NA	TRBV4-1	TRBJ2-3	NA	TGCGCCAGCAGCCAAACTACCCGCACAGATACGCAGTATTTT	CASSQTTRTDTQYF
NA	TRBV7-9	TRBJ2-5	NA	TGTGCCAGCAGCGCCGGGTGGGTAGGGGGGCAAGAGACCCAGTACTTC	CASSAGWVGGQETQYF
NA	TRBV19	TRBJ1-5	NA	TGTGCCAGTAGTTCCCCCTGGGAGGGAAGGGACAATCAGCCCCAGCATTTT	CASSSPWEGRDNQPQHF
NA	TRBV13	TRBJ1-1	NA	TGTGCCAGCAGCATATCAAGGGGCCAGGGAGCTTTCTTT	CASSISRGQGAFF
NA	TRBV28	TRBJ1-6	NA	TGTGCCAGCATCGGCCTGCTGGGGGTTCACTCCTATAATTCACCCCTCCACTTT	CASIGLLGVHSYNSPLHF
TRBD2	TRBV7-2	TRBJ2-3	NA	TGTGCCAGCAGCTGGGGCGCCGGGACTAGCGGCACAGATACGCAGTATTTT	CASSWGAGTSGTDTQYF
NA	TRBV5-4	TRBJ1-6	NA	TGTGCCAGCAGCTTGGTGGGCGTGGATTCACCCCTCCACTTT	CASSLVGVDSPLHF
TRBD1	TRBV28	TRBJ2-2	NA	TGTGCCAGCAGACAGGGGGTCGGAGAGCTGTTTTTT	CASRQGVGELFF
TRBD2	TRBV6-6	TRBJ2-1	NA	TGTGCCAGCAGCACGGGGGGTGAGCAGTTCTTC	CASSTGGEQFF
TRBD1	TRBV9	TRBJ1-1	NA	TGTGCCAGCAGCGTAGAGGTGACAGGGGAAGCTTTCTTT	CASSVEVTGEAFF
NA	TRBV27	TRBJ1-6	NA	TGTGCCAGCAGTTTATCGCCGGGGACCTATAATTCACCCCTCCACTTT	CASSLSPGTYNSPLHF
NA	TRBV2	TRBJ2-5	NA	TGTGCCAGGGTCGCTCAGGACAAAGAGACCCAGTACTTC	CARVAQDKETQYF
TRBD1	TRBV7-6	TRBJ1-2	NA	TGTGCCAGCAGTGAGGACAGGGGGGTTAACCGCTATGGCTACACCTTC	CASSEDRGVNRYGYTF
TRBD1	TRBV5-6	TRBJ2-7	NA	TGTGCCAGCAGCTTGGCGCAGGGGGTCTACGAGCAGTACTTC	CASSLAQGVYEQYF
TRBD1	TRBV6-6	TRBJ1-5	once	TGTGCCAGCAGTCCCGGGACAGGGGAAAATCAGCCCCAGCATTTT	CASSPGTGENQPQHF
NA	TRBV6-6	TRBJ1-6	NA	TGTGCCAGCACAGTGGGGCAGAGCTCCTATAATTCACCCCTCCACTTT	CASTVGQSSYNSPLHF
NA	TRBV6-4	TRBJ2-1	NA	TGTGCCAGCAGTGACTCGGAAGGGGGAGATGAGCAGTTCTTC	CASSDSEGGDEQFF
TRBD2	TRBV30	TRBJ2-5	NA	TGTGCCTGGAGCCTGGGACTAGCGGGAGAGACCCAGTACTTC	CAWSLGLAGETQYF
TRBD1	TRBV19	TRBJ2-1	once	TGTGCCAGTAGGGGACGGGGAACAGGGGGCTACAATGAGCAGTTCTTC	CASRGRGTGGYNEQFF
NA	TRBV6-1	TRBJ1-2	NA	TGTGCCAGCAGTGAACCGTTTTACTATGGCTACACCTTC	CASSEPFYYGYTF
NA	TRBV28	TRBJ1-4	NA	TGTGCCAGCAGTTTTCGAGGGGGTAATGAAAAACTGTTTTTT	CASSFRGGNEKLFF
NA	TRBV7-2	TRBJ2-1	NA	TGTGCCAGCAGCACGGGACTCCCCCCCCATGAGCAGTTCTTC	CASSTGLPPHEQFF
NA	TRBV19	TRBJ2-5	once	TGTGCCAGTAGTCCCCGTGGGCAAGAGACCCAGTACTTC	CASSPRGQETQYF
TRBD1	TRBV5-5	TRBJ1-3	once	TGTGCCAGCAGCTTGCTATCAGGACAGGGGGCGCGAAACACCATATATTTT	CASSLLSGQGARNTIYF
TRBD1	TRBV19	TRBJ1-2	NA	TGTGCCAGTAGTCCGCCTACAGGGGGCGATTGGGGCTACACCTTC	CASSPPTGGDWGYTF
NA	TRBV15	TRBJ2-7	NA	TGTGCCACCAGCAAGGGCGGGACAGCAAACTACGAGCAGTACTTC	CATSKGGTANYEQYF
NA	TRBV14	TRBJ1-1	once	TGTGCCAGCAGCTCCCGGGGGGGGATGAACACTGAAGCTTTCTTT	CASSSRGGMNTEAFF
NA	TRBV7-9	TRBJ2-7	NA	TGTGCCAGCAGCAATCCGGTCGGGGGCGCGGGTGACGAGCAGTACTTC	CASSNPVGGAGDEQYF
TRBD1	TRBV7-9	TRBJ1-2	NA	TGTGCCAGCAGCTCGCCCGGGACAGGCTATGGCTACACCTTC	CASSSPGTGYGYTF
NA	TRBV7-9	TRBJ2-2	few	TGTGCCAGCACCGAAGGGACGGTGAACACCGGGGAGCTGTTTTTT	CASTEGTVNTGELFF
TRBD2	TRBV27	TRBJ2-5	NA	TGTGCCAGCAGTTTAACTAGCGGGGCAGAGACCCAGTACTTC	CASSLTSGAETQYF
TRBD1	TRBV7-2	TRBJ2-3	once	TGTGCCAGCAGAGACAGGGGGCGTGGAGATACGCAGTATTTT	CASRDRGRGDTQYF
NA	TRBV7-3	TRBJ1-2	NA	TGTGCCAGCAGCAATGGGGCAGGGGACGCGCGTGGCTACACCTTC	CASSNGAGDARGYTF
NA	TRBV7-2	TRBJ1-5	NA	TGTGCCAGCAGCTTAGGCAGGGCGGAGCCCCAGCATTTT	CASSLGRAEPQHF
TRBD1	TRBV2	TRBJ2-7	NA	TGTGCCAGCAGTGGGTTAAGGTACGGGCAGGGGGCGGCCTACTTC	CASSGLRYGQGAAYF
TRBD2	TRBV7-2	TRBJ2-5	NA	TGTGCCAGCAGCTTCTCCCGAACCCGTAGCGGGGTCAGGGAGACCCAGTACTTC	CASSFSRTRSGVRETQYF
NA	TRBV4-3	TRBJ1-1	NA	TGCGCCAGCAGCCTCTTTAGGGCCTCGGACACTGAAGCTTTCTTT	CASSLFRASDTEAFF
NA	TRBV20-1	TRBJ1-2	NA	TGCAGTGCTAGACACCCGTATGGCTACACCTTC	CSARHPYGYTF
NA	TRBV7-8	TRBJ1-4	NA	TGTGCCAGCAGCTCTGGGACTGGGGGTGGTGAAAAACTGTTTTTT	CASSSGTGGGEKLFF
TRBD1	TRBV7-2	TRBJ1-3	NA	TGTGCCAGCAGCCAGGGGGGGCAGGGCCTATCTGGAAACACCATATATTTT	CASSQGGQGLSGNTIYF